These T cell receptor beta chains were read from a single sample in a study of cytomegalovirus exposure and HLA in healthy donors. Sequencing used immunoSEQ multiplex PCR; TCRdb keeps in-frame clones, though not all of them. The table lists approximately 160,000 clones, approximately 80% of them singletons. The sequenced sample was PBMCs. The receptor set was obtained from a woman aged 40 to 49 in good health and CMV-seropositive. Each CDR3 is given without its conserved first and last residue. Each record gives: CDR3 protein, J gene, D gene, V gene. D genes are given only for firm matches.

CDR3aa: ASSSQGQNYGYT
j_gene: TRBJ1-2
d_gene: TRBD1
v_gene: TRBV6-5

CDR3aa: ASTTGLTRNQPQH
j_gene: TRBJ1-5
d_gene: -
v_gene: TRBV7-2

CDR3aa: ASSRATRPGGGNTIY
j_gene: TRBJ1-3
d_gene: TRBD1
v_gene: TRBV25-1

CDR3aa: ASSLGAGMGSSGNTIY
j_gene: TRBJ1-3
d_gene: -
v_gene: TRBV11-2

CDR3aa: ASGKRSRDVTYNEQF
j_gene: TRBJ2-1
d_gene: -
v_gene: TRBV21-1

CDR3aa: ASSYSGTYEQY
j_gene: TRBJ2-7
d_gene: TRBD2
v_gene: TRBV27

CDR3aa: AWSARGQGSSPLH
j_gene: TRBJ1-6
d_gene: TRBD1
v_gene: TRBV30

CDR3aa: ASSYGGRSWSPLH
j_gene: TRBJ1-6
d_gene: -
v_gene: TRBV6-5

CDR3aa: ASSLLGTNQETQY
j_gene: TRBJ2-5
d_gene: TRBD2
v_gene: TRBV18

CDR3aa: ASSLAQQYYGYT
j_gene: TRBJ1-2
d_gene: -
v_gene: TRBV7-9

CDR3aa: ASSLGREGTEAF
j_gene: TRBJ1-1
d_gene: -
v_gene: TRBV5-4

CDR3aa: ASSSGGPGIAGELF
j_gene: TRBJ2-2
d_gene: TRBD2
v_gene: TRBV9

CDR3aa: ASSQGLQMSNQPQH
j_gene: TRBJ1-5
d_gene: -
v_gene: TRBV4-1

CDR3aa: ASSATGTSYNEQF
j_gene: TRBJ2-1
d_gene: TRBD2
v_gene: TRBV9

CDR3aa: ASSGGGRGRSLYGYT
j_gene: TRBJ1-2
d_gene: -
v_gene: TRBV9

CDR3aa: ASSLQGGTESYEQY
j_gene: TRBJ2-7
d_gene: -
v_gene: TRBV11-3

CDR3aa: ASSGALNTEAF
j_gene: TRBJ1-1
d_gene: -
v_gene: TRBV18

CDR3aa: ASSNRGTNYGYT
j_gene: TRBJ1-2
d_gene: TRBD1
v_gene: TRBV6-5

CDR3aa: ASSEVNRREKLF
j_gene: TRBJ1-4
d_gene: -
v_gene: TRBV2

CDR3aa: ASSQGGRMRQETQY
j_gene: TRBJ2-5
d_gene: -
v_gene: TRBV11-2

CDR3aa: ASSLYGGDQETQY
j_gene: TRBJ2-5
d_gene: -
v_gene: TRBV28

CDR3aa: ASSLQEYTGELF
j_gene: TRBJ2-2
d_gene: -
v_gene: TRBV2

CDR3aa: ASSFQRLYSGSSTDTQY
j_gene: TRBJ2-3
d_gene: TRBD2
v_gene: TRBV5-4

CDR3aa: ASSTEGTGQNQPQH
j_gene: TRBJ1-5
d_gene: TRBD1
v_gene: TRBV5-6

CDR3aa: ASSPGKLGNTIY
j_gene: TRBJ1-3
d_gene: -
v_gene: TRBV7-6

CDR3aa: ASSRDRGKTQY
j_gene: TRBJ2-5
d_gene: TRBD1
v_gene: TRBV10-1

CDR3aa: ASSVLLAASSTDTQY
j_gene: TRBJ2-3
d_gene: -
v_gene: TRBV5-6

CDR3aa: ATSREQGPYEQY
j_gene: TRBJ2-7
d_gene: -
v_gene: TRBV15

CDR3aa: ASSLGGDCSLRTGELF
j_gene: TRBJ2-2
d_gene: -
v_gene: TRBV7-2

CDR3aa: ASSQIKSSGNTIY
j_gene: TRBJ1-3
d_gene: -
v_gene: TRBV4-3

CDR3aa: ASSQQLADTDTQY
j_gene: TRBJ2-3
d_gene: TRBD2
v_gene: TRBV4-3

CDR3aa: ASSLLLAGGPGEQY
j_gene: TRBJ2-7
d_gene: TRBD2
v_gene: TRBV6-6

CDR3aa: ASSLGTGGPYEQY
j_gene: TRBJ2-7
d_gene: TRBD1
v_gene: TRBV7-9

CDR3aa: ASSPTARVGTEAF
j_gene: TRBJ1-1
d_gene: -
v_gene: TRBV7-2

CDR3aa: ASSLAGPSYEQY
j_gene: TRBJ2-7
d_gene: -
v_gene: TRBV28

CDR3aa: ASSAQENTEAF
j_gene: TRBJ1-1
d_gene: -
v_gene: TRBV2

CDR3aa: ASSGDRGIGNTIY
j_gene: TRBJ1-3
d_gene: TRBD1
v_gene: TRBV2

CDR3aa: ASSLTPDRGYEQY
j_gene: TRBJ2-7
d_gene: TRBD1
v_gene: TRBV27

CDR3aa: ASSADRFDYGYT
j_gene: TRBJ1-2
d_gene: -
v_gene: TRBV5-4

CDR3aa: ASSTMSATNEKLF
j_gene: TRBJ1-4
d_gene: -
v_gene: TRBV7-9

CDR3aa: ASPESRGHRGAV
j_gene: TRBJ2-2
d_gene: -
v_gene: TRBV25-1

CDR3aa: ASKGTPDGYT
j_gene: TRBJ1-2
d_gene: -
v_gene: TRBV25-1

CDR3aa: ASSPLAVGYNEQF
j_gene: TRBJ2-1
d_gene: -
v_gene: TRBV18

CDR3aa: ASKPGVAGGETQY
j_gene: TRBJ2-5
d_gene: TRBD2
v_gene: TRBV19

CDR3aa: ASSLWTGNEAF
j_gene: TRBJ1-1
d_gene: TRBD1
v_gene: TRBV27